This TCR beta chain was captured by sequencing in a study of OX40 agonist ivuxolimab in advanced cancers. Notes on the research overall: Ivuxolimab was an agonistic, fully human IgG2 monoclonal antibody directed against OX40 (CD134), a costimulatory receptor. Of the approximately 50 dose-escalation patients, hepatocellular carcinoma was present in about 19, melanoma in some 15, renal cell carcinoma in 9 and head and neck cancer in 9. Prior anti-PD-1, anti-PD-L1 or anti-CTLA-4 therapy was permitted, and checkpoint inhibitors had been received by more than 35% of dose-escalation patients. In the dose-escalation cohort, nearly 85% of patients were male, and the mean age was roughly 60 years with a range of about 20 to 90. Partial responses were achieved by three dose-escalation patients, of whom one had hepatocellular carcinoma and two had cutaneous melanoma. The paper reports the monotherapy dose-escalation portion (N of about 50 patients) of the phase I ivuxolimab trial. The purpose of peripheral TCRbeta sequencing was to test whether ivuxolimab changed TCR sequence diversity and led to clonal T-cell expansion. Intravenous ivuxolimab was administered to patients every 2 weeks at six dose levels: 0.01, 0.1, 0.3, 1.5, 3 and 10 mg/kg.

Worth noting for this clone: Its antigen is currently not known. No base quality information exists; no much larger clone differs at one position.

CDR1 WSHSY and CDR2 SAAADI are derived from the germline V gene. From its cysteine to its phenylalanine, the CDR3 spans 11 amino acids. Only the CDR3 part of the read is kept: 33 bases, read in frame from the first base. Trimming costs V 2 bases and J 8 bases, and their ends lie 4 bases apart. Here is what the overall study found, with its caveats: Which antigens the clonally expanded peripheral T cells were specific for was not determined. At doses from 0.1 to 3.0 mg/kg, clonal expansion was seen in both CD4+ and CD8+ blood T cells between baseline and week 6. In partial responders in the 0.1-3.0 mg/kg groups, normalized peripheral clonal expansion was found to be among the lowest, especially among CD8+ T cells. After ivuxolimab, more expanded clones were found on average in CD8+ T cells than in CD4+ T cells. Low levels of normalized T-cell clonal expansion were also shown by some nonresponding patients.

Genomic DNA was extracted from sorted cells for sequencing of the TCRbeta CDR3 region. The immunoSEQ Assay was used to sequence the TCRbeta CDR3 regions. TCRdb limited this immuneACCESS table to in-frame rearrangements with V and J called. A share of clones is missing; checked studies link under half to unresolved V genes, and the rest is unexplained. This sample holds 76,000 or so clones; around 90% were observed only once. The top ten clones comprise 10% to 15% of the sample. The trial excluded patients who had a history of autoimmune disease or who were on systemic immunosuppression. Peripheral blood for TCR sequencing was collected from all dose cohorts at baseline, on cycle 4 day 1, and on cycle 7 day 1. The samples were drawn from a first-in-human, open-label, multicenter phase I dose-escalation trial of ivuxolimab. The trial enrolled adults with locally advanced or metastatic head and neck squamous cell, hepatocellular, melanoma or renal cell carcinoma. Before TCR sequencing, CD4+ T cells and CD8+ T cells from peripheral blood were sorted into separate populations.

The receptor was derived from an adult with an advanced solid tumor such as melanoma, head and neck, liver or kidney cancer. The V gene is TRBV10-2 and the J gene is TRBJ2-1, with the D gene uncertain. The sample consisted of CD4+ or CD8+ T cells sorted from blood, taken in a trial of the OX40 agonist ivuxolimab. In nucleotides, the sequence is TGCGCCAGCAGTGAGCGTTATGAGCAGTTCTTC. Translated, this gives CASSERYEQFF.